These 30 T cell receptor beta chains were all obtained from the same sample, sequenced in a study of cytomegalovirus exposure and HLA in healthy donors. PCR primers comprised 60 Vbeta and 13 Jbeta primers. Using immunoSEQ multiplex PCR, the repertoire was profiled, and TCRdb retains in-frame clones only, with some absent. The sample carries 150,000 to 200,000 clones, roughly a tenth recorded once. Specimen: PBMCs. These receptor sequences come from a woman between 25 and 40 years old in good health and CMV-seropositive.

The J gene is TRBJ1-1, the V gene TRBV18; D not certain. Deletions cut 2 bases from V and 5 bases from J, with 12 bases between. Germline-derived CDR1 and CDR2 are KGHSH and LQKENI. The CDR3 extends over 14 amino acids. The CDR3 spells CASSPSVGGTEAFF. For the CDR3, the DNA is TGTGCCAGCTCACCATCTGTGGGAGGGACTGAAGCTTTCTTT.

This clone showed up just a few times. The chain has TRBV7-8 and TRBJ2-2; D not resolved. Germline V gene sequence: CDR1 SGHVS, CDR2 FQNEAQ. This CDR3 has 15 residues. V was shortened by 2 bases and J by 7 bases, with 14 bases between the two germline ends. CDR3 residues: CASSLFVLGGGELFF. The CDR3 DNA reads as TGTGCCAGCAGCTTATTCGTCCTCGGTGGCGGGGAGCTGTTTTTT.

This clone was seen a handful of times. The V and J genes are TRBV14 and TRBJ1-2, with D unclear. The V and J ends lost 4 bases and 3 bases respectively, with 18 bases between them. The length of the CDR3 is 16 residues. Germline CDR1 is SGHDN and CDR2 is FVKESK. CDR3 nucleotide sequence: TGTGCCAGCAGCCCACAGTTCTCGGGCGGGTACTATGGCTACACCTTC. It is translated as CASSPQFSGGYYGYTF.

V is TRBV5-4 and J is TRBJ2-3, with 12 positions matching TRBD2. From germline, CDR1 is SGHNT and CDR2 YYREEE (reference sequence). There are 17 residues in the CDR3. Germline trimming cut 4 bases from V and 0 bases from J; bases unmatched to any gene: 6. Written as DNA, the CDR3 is TGTGCCAGCAGCCAACTAGCGGGAGGAGCGAGCACAGATACGCAGTATTTT. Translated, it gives CASSQLAGGASTDTQYF.

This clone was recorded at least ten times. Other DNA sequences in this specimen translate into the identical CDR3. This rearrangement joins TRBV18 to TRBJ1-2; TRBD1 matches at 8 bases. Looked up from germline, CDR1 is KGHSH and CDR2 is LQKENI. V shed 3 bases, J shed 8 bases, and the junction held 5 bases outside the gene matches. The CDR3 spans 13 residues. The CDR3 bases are TGTGCCAGCTCACCCCGGACAGGGAGCGGCTACACCTTC. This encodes CASSPRTGSGYTF.

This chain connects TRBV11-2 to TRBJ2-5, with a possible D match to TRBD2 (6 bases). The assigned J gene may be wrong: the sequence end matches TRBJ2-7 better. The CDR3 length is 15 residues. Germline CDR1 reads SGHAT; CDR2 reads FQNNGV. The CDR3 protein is CASSLGPGVAYEQYF. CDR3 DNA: TGTGCCAGCAGCTTAGGGCCGGGGGTCGCTTACGAGCAGTACTTC.

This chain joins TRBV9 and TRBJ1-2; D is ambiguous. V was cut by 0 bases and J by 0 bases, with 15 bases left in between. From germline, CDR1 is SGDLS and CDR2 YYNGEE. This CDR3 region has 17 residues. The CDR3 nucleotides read TGTGCCAGCAGCGTAGGGAGTTGGGGAGACTCTAACTATGGCTACACCTTC. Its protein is CASSVGSWGDSNYGYTF.

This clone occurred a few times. Here the CDR3 reads CAIKPGLAGVEQYF. CDR3 sequence (DNA): TGTGCCATCAAACCGGGACTAGCGGGAGTCGAGCAGTACTTC. The rearrangement uses TRBV10-3 and TRBJ2-7; 14 bases are shared with TRBD2. J gave up 6 bases and V 7 bases, and 5 bases lay outside the gene matches. There are 14 residues in the CDR3. The V gene's germline CDR1 is ENHRY and CDR2 SYGVKD.

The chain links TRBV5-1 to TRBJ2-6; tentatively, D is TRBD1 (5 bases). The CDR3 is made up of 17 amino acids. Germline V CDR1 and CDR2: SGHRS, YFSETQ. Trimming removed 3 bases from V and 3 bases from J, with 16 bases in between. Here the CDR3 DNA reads TGCGCCAGCAGCTCAAGCGTCTCAGGGTTTGGGGCCAACGTCCTGACTTTC. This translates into CASSSSVSGFGANVLTF. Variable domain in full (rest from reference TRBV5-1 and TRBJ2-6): KAGVTQTPRYLIKTRGQQVTLSCSPISGHRSVSWYQQTPGQGLQFLFEYFSETQRNKGNFPGRFSGRQFSNSRSEMNVSTLELGDSALYLCASSSSVSGFGANVLTFGAGSRLTVL.

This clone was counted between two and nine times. The CDR3 region is CASKVGQGYRTEAFF. The DNA of the CDR3 is TGTGCCAGCAAGGTGGGACAGGGGTATCGCACTGAAGCTTTCTTT. The chain is built from TRBV6-5 and TRBJ1-1; 10 nucleotides line up with TRBD1. V shed 7 bases and J 4 bases; nucleotides not matched to a gene: 9. This CDR3 region has 15 residues. Germline lookup yields CDR1 MNHEY and CDR2 SVGAGI.

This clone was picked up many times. The DNA of the CDR3 is TGTGCCAGCAGTTACTCCCGCTACGAGCAGTACTTC. Translated, it gives CASSYSRYEQYF. The rearrangement links TRBV6-6 to TRBJ2-7; D not resolved. V dropped 0 bases and J dropped 3 bases, with 3 bases sitting between them. Germline-derived CDR1 and CDR2 are MNHNY and SVGAGI (reference sequence). The CDR3 contains 12 residues.

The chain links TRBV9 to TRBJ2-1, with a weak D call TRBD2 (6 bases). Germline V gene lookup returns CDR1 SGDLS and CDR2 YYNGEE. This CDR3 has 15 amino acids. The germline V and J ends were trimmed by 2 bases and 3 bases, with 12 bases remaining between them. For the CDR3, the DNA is TGTGCCAGCAGCGTCGGGACTCCAAACTACAATGAGCAGTTCTTC. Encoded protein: CASSVGTPNYNEQFF.

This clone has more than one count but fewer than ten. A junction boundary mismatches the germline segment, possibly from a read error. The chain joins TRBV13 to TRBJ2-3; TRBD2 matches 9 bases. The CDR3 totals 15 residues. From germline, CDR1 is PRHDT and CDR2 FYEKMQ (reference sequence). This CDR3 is CASSLYGTSTYTQYF. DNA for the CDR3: TGTGCCAGCAGCCTCTATGGGACTAGCACATATACGCAGTATTTT.

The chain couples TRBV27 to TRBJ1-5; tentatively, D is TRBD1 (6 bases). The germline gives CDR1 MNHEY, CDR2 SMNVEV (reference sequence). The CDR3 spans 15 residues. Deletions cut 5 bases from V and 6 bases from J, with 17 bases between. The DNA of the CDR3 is TGTGCCAGCAGTCCCCGAGGGACACCATCTCAGCCCCAGCATTTT. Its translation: CASSPRGTPSQPQHF.

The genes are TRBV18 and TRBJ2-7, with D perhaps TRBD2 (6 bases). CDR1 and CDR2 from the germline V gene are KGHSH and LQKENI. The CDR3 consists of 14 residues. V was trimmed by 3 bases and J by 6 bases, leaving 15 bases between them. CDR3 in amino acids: CASSPGRRGGEQYF. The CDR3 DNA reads TGTGCCAGCTCACCGGGACGGAGGGGCGGCGAGCAGTACTTC.

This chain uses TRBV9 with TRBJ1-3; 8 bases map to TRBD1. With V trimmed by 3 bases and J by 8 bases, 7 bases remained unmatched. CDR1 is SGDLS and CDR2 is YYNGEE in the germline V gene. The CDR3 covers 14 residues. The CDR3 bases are TGTGCCAGCAGCGGTTACAGGGGGTCGGACACCATATATTTT. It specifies CASSGYRGSDTIYF. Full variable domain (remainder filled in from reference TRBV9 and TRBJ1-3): DSGVTQTPKHLITATGQRVTLRCSPRSGDLSVYWYQQSLDQGLQFLIQYYNGEERAKGNILERFSAQQFPDLHSELNLSSLELGDSALYFCASSGYRGSDTIYFGEGSWLTVV.

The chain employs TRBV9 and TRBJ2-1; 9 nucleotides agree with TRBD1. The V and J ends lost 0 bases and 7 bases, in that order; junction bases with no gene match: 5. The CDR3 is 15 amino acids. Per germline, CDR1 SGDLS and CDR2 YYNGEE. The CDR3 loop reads CASSVGGTGLNEQFF. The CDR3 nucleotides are TGTGCCAGCAGCGTAGGAGGGACAGGGTTAAATGAGCAGTTCTTC.

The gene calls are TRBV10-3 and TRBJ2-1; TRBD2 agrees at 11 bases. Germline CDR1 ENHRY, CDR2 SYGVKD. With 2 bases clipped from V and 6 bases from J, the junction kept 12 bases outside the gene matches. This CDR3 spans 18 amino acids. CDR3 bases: TGTGCCATCAGTGAGCCAAAGGGGACTAGCGGAAAGTTCAATGAGCAGTTCTTC. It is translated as CAISEPKGTSGKFNEQFF.

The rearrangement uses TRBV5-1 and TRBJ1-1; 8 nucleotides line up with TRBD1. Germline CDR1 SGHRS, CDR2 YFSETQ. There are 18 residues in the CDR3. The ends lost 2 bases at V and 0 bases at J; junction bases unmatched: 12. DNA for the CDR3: TGCGCCAGCAGCTTTGCTAAGGGACAGGCACTTATGAACACTGAAGCTTTCTTT. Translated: CASSFAKGQALMNTEAFF.

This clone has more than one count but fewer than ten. In nucleotides, the CDR3 is TGCGCCAGCGGACCGCAGGGGACCAATGAGCAGTTCTTC. Translation: CASGPQGTNEQFF. The chain uses TRBV5-1 and TRBJ2-1, with D maybe TRBD1 (6 bases). The CDR3 has 13 amino acids. V was pared by 7 bases and J by 6 bases, with 14 bases between. CDR1 and CDR2 (germline): SGHRS, YFSETQ.

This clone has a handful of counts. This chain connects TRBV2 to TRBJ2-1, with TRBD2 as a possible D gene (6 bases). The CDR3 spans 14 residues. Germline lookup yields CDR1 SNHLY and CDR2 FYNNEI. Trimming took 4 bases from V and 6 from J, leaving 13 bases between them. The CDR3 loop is CASSGLATTNEQFF. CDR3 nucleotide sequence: TGTGCCAGCAGTGGTCTAGCGACTACCAATGAGCAGTTCTTC.

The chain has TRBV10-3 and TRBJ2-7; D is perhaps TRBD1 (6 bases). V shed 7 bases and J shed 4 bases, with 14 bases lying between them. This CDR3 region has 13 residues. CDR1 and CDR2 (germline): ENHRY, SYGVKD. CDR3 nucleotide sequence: TGTGCCATCAAGCTGGACAGCCAATACGAGCAGTACTTC. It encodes CAIKLDSQYEQYF.

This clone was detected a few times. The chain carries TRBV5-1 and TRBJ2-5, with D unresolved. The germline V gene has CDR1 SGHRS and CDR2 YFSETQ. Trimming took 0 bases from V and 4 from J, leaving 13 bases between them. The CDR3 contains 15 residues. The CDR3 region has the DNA TGCGCCAGCAGCTTGGCCGGTCAGGCAGGAGAGACCCAGTACTTC. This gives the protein CASSLAGQAGETQYF.

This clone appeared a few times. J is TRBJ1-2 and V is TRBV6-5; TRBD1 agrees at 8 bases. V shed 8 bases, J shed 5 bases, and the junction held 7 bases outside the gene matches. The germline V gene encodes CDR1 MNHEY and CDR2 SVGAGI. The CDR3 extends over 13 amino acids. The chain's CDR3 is CASSYDRGYGYTF. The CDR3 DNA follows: TGTGCCAGCTCCTACGACAGGGGTTATGGCTACACCTTC.

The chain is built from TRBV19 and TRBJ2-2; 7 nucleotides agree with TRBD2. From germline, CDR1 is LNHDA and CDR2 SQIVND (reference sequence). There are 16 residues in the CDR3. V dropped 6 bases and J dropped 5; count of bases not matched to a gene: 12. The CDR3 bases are TGTGCCAGTAGGGAGACTAGCAGGTGGGATACCGGGGAGCTGTTTTTT. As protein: CASRETSRWDTGELFF.

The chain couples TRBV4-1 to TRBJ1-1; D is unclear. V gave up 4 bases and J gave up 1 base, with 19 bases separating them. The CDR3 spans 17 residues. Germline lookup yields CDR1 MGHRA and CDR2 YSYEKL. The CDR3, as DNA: TGCGCCAGCAGCCTTTGGGAGATACGGGAGTCGAACACTGAAGCTTTCTTT. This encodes CASSLWEIRESNTEAFF.

The CDR3 bases are TGTGCCAGCAGCCGTACTCAAGCTGCTGAAGCTTTCTTT. Amino acid sequence: CASSRTQAAEAFF. This chain links TRBV5-4 with TRBJ1-1; D is ambiguous. Germline CDR1 SGHNT, CDR2 YYREEE (reference sequence). There are 13 residues in the CDR3. V lost 4 bases to trimming and J lost 6 bases, with 13 bases between them.

This CDR3 is CASSPGQGAAKKLFF. Here the CDR3 DNA reads TGTGCCAGCTCACCAGGGCAGGGGGCGGCTAAAAAACTGTTTTTT. The rearrangement uses TRBV18 and TRBJ1-4, with TRBD1 identical over 8 bases. The junction had 8 bases not matched to a gene; V was cut back by 2 bases and J by 9 bases. Germline lookup yields CDR1 KGHSH and CDR2 LQKENI. This CDR3 region has 15 residues.

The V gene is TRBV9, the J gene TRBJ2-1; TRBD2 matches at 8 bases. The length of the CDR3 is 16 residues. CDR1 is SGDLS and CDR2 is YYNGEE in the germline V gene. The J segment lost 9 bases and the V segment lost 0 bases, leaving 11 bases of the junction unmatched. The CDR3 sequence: CASSVGWGLVTSEQFF. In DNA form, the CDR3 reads TGTGCCAGCAGCGTAGGTTGGGGACTAGTCACGAGTGAGCAGTTCTTC.

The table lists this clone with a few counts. CDR3 in DNA: TGTGCCAGTAGACTTTCTAGCGGGAGGGGGACAGATACGCAGTATTTT. Residues: CASRLSSGRGTDTQYF. The chain couples TRBV19 to TRBJ2-3, with TRBD2 identical over 12 bases. V shed 6 bases and J 3 bases; nucleotides not matched to a gene: 7. The length of the CDR3 is 16 residues. CDR1 and CDR2 from the germline V gene are LNHDA and SQIVND (reference sequence).